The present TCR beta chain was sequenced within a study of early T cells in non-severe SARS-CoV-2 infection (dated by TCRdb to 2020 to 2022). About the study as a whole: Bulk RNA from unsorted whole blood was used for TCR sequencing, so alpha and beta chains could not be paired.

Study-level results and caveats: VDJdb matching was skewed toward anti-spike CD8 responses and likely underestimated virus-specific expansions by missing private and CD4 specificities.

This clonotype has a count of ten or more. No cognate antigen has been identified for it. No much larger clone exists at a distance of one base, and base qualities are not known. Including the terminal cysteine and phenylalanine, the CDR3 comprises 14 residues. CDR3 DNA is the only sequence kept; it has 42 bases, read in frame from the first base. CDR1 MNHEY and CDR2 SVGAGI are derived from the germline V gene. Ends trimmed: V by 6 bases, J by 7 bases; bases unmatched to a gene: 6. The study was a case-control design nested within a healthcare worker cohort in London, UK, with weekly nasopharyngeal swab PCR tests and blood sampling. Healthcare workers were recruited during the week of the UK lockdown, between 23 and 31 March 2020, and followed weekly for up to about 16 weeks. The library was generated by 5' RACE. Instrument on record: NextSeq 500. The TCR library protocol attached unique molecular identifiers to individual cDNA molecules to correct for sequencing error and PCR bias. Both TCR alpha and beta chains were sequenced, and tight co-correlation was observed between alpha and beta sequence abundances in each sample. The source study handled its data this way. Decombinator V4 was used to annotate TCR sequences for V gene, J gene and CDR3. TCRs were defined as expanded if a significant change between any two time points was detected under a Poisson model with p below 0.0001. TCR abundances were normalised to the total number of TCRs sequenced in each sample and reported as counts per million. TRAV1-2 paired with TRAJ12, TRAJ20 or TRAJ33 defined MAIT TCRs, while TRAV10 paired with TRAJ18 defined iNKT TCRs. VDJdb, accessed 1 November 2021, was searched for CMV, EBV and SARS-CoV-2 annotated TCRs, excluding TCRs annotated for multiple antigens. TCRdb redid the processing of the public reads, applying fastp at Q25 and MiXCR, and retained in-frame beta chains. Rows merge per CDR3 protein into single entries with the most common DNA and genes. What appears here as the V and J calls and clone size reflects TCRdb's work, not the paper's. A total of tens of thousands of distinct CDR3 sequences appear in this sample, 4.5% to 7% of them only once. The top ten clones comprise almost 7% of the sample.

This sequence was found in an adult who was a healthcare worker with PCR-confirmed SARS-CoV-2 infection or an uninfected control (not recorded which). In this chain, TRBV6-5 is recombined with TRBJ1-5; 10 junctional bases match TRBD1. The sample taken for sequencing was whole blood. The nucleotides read TGTGCCAGCAGCAAGACAGGGGGCGGGCAGCCCCAGCATTTT. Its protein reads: CASSKTGGGQPQHF.